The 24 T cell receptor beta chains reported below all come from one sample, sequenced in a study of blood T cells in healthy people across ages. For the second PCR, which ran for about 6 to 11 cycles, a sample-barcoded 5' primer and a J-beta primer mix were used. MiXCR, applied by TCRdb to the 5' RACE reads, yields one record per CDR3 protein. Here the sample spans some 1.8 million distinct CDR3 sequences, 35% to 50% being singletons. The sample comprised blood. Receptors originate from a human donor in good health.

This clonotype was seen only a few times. Here the CDR3 reads CASSQVAAFNEQFF. In DNA form, the CDR3 reads TGCGCCAGCAGCCAAGTGGCGGCTTTCAATGAGCAGTTCTTC. V and J are TRBV4-1 and TRBJ2-1; no definite D call. This CDR3 contains 14 residues. Per germline, CDR1 MGHRA and CDR2 YSYEKL. The V end was cut by 1 base, the J end by 6 bases, with 10 bases between.

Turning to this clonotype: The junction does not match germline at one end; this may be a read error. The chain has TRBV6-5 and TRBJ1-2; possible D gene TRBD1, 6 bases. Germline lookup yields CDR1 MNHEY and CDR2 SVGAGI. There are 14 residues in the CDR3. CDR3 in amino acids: CAGSPQGFNYGYTF. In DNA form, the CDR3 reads TGTGCCGGCAGCCCACAGGGATTTAACTATGGCTACACCTTC.

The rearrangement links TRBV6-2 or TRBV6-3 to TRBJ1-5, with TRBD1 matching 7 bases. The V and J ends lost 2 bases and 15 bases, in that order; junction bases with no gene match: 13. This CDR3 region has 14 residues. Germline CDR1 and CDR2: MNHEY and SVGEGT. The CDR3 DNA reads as TGTGCCAGCAGTTACGACCACAGGGGCCGCGGTATGCATTTT. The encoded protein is CASSYDHRGRGMHF.

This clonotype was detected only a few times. The CDR3 DNA follows: TGTGCCAGCAGCGTTTGGCTAGCGGACACAGATACGCAGTATTTT. It encodes CASSVWLADTDTQYF. The chain is built from TRBV9 and TRBJ2-3, with 7 bases aligning to TRBD2. The V and J ends lost 2 bases and 2 bases, in that order; junction bases with no gene match: 5. The CDR3 is 15 amino acids. CDR1 is SGDLS, CDR2 YYNGEE, per germline.

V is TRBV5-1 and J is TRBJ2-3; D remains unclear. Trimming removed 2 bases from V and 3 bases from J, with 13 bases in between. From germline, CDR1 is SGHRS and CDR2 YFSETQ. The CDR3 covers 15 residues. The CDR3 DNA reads TGCGCCAGCAGCTTTGGCGACCTTCAAACAGATACGCAGTATTTT. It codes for CASSFGDLQTDTQYF. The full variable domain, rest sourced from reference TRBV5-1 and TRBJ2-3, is KAGVTQTPRYLIKTRGQQVTLSCSPISGHRSVSWYQQTPGQGLQFLFEYFSETQRNKGNFPGRFSGRQFSNSRSEMNVSTLELGDSALYLCASSFGDLQTDTQYFGPGTRLTVL.

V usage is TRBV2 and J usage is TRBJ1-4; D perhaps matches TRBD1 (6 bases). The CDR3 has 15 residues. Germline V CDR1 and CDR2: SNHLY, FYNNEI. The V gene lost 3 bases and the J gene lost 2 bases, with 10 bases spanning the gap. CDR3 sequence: CASSEFRGTNEKLFF. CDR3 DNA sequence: TGTGCCAGCAGTGAGTTCAGGGGTACTAATGAAAAACTGTTTTTT.

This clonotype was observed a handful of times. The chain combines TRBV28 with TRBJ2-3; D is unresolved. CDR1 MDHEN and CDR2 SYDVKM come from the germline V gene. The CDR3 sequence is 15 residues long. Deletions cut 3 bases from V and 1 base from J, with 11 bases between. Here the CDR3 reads CASSFLTRGTDTQYF. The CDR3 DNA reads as TGTGCCAGCAGTTTCCTCACCCGGGGCACAGATACGCAGTATTTT.

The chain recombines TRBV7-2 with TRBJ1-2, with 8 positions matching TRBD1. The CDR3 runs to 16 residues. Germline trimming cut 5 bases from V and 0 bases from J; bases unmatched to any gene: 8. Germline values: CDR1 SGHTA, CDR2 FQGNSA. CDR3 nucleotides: TGTGCCAGCAGCCAAGACAGGGGTTCCCCTAACTATGGCTACACCTTC. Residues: CASSQDRGSPNYGYTF.

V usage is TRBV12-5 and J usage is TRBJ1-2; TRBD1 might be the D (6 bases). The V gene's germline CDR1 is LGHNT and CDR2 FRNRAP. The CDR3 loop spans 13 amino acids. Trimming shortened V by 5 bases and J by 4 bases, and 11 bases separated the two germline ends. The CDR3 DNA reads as TGTGCTAGTGGTCTGACGGGGGCCTATGGCTACACCTTC. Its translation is CASGLTGAYGYTF.

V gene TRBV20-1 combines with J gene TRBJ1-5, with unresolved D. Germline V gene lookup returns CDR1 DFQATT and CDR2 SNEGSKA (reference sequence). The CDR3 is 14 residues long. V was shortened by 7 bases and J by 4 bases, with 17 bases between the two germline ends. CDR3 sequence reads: CSVKWAVVNQPQHF. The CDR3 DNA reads TGCAGTGTTAAGTGGGCAGTAGTTAATCAGCCCCAGCATTTT.

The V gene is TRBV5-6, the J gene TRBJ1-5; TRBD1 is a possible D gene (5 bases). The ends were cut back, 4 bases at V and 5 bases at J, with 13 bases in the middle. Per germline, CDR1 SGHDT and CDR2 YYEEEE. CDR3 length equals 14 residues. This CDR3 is CASSPAGTHQPQHF. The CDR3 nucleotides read TGTGCCAGCAGCCCGGCTGGGACTCATCAGCCCCAGCATTTT.

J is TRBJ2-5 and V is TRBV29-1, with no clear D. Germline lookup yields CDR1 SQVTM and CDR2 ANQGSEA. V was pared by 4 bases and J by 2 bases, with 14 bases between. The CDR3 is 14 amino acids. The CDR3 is CSVGVVSGQETQYF. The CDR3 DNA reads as TGCAGCGTTGGGGTGGTTTCCGGTCAAGAGACCCAGTACTTC.

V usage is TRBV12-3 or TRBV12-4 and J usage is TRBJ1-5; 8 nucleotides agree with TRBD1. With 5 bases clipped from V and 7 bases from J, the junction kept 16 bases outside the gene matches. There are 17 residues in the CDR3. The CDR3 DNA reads TGTGCCAGCAGTCCTAGGACAGGGCCCGGCCCTAAGCAGCCCCAGCATTTT. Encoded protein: CASSPRTGPGPKQPQHF.

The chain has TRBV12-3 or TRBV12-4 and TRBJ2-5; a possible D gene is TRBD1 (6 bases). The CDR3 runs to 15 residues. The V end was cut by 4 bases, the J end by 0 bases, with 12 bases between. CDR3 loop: CASSSFGTHQETQYF. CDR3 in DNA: TGTGCCAGCAGTTCTTTCGGGACACACCAAGAGACCCAGTACTTC.

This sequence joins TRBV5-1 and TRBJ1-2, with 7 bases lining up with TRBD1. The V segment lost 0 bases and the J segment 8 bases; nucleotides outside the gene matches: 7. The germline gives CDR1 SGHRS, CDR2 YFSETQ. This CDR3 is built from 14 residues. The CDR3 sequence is CASSLAGDRVGYTF. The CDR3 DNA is TGCGCCAGCAGCTTGGCGGGCGACAGGGTGGGCTACACCTTC.

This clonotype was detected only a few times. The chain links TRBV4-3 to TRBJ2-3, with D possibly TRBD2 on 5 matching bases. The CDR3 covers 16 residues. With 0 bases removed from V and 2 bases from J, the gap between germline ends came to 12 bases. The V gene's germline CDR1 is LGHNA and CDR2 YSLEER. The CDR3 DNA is TGCGCCAGCAGCCAAGATCAGAACGGGGACACAGATACGCAGTATTTT. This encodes CASSQDQNGDTDTQYF.

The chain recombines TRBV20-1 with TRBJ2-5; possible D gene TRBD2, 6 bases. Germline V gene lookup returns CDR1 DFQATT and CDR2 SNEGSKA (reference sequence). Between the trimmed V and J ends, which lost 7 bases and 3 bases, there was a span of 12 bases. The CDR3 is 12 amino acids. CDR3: CSGRDFKETQYF. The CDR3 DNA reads TGCAGTGGTCGGGACTTCAAAGAGACCCAGTACTTC.

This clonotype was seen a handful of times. The CDR3: CSAMDGKEKLFF. The CDR3 DNA sequence: TGCAGTGCTATGGACGGGAAGGAAAAACTGTTTTTT. The chain carries TRBV20-1 and TRBJ1-4, with D uncertain. V was trimmed by 4 bases and J by 8 bases, leaving 11 bases between them. Germline-derived CDR1 and CDR2 are DFQATT and SNEGSKA (reference sequence). This CDR3 spans 12 amino acids.

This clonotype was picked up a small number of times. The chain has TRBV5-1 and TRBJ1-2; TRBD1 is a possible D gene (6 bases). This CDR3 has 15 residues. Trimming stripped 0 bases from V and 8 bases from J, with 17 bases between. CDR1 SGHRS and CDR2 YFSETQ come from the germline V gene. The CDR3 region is CASSLGPGQPKGYTF. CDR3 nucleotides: TGCGCCAGCAGCTTGGGGCCGGGACAACCCAAAGGCTACACCTTC. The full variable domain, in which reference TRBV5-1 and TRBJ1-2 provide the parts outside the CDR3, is KAGVTQTPRYLIKTRGQQVTLSCSPISGHRSVSWYQQTPGQGLQFLFEYFSETQRNKGNFPGRFSGRQFSNSRSEMNVSTLELGDSALYLCASSLGPGQPKGYTFGSGTRLTVV.

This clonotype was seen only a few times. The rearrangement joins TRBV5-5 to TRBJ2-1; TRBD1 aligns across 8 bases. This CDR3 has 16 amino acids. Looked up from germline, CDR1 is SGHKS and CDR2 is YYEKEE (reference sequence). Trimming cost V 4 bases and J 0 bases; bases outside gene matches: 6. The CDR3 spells CASSAGQASSYNEQFF. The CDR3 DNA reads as TGTGCCAGCAGCGCGGGACAGGCAAGCTCCTACAATGAGCAGTTCTTC.

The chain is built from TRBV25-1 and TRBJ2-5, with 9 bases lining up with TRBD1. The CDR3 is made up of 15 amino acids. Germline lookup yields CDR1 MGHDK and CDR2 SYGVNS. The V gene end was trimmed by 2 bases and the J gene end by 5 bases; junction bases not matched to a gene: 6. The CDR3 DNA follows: TGTGCCAGCAGTGAACCGGGACAGGGTGGTGAGACCCAGTACTTC. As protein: CASSEPGQGGETQYF. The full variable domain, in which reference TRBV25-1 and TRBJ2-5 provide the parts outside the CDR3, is EADIYQTPRYLVIGTGKKITLECSQTMGHDKMYWYQQDPGMELHLIHYSYGVNSTEKGDLSSESTVSRIRTEHFPLTLESARPSHTSQYLCASSEPGQGGETQYFGPGTRLLVL.

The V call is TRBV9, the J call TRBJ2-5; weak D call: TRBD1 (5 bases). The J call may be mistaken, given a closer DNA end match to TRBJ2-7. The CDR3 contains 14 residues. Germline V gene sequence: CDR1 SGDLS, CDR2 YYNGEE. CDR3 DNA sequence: TGTGCCAGCAGCGTAGATCCGGACAACGGCGAGCAGTACTTC. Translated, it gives CASSVDPDNGEQYF.

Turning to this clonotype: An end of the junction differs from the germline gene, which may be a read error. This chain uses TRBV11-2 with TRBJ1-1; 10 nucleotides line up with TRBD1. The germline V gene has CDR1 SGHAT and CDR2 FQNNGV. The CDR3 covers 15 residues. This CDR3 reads CVSSPWGQGSTEAFF. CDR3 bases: TGTGTCAGCAGCCCCTGGGGACAGGGGTCCACTGAAGCTTTCTTT.

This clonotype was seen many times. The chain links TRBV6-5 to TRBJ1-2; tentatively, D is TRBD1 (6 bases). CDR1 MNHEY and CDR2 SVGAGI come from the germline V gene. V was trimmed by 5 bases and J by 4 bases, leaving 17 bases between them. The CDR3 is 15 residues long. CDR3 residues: CASSRGQNPFYGYTF. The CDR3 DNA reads TGTGCCAGCAGTCGGGGACAAAACCCCTTCTATGGCTACACCTTC.